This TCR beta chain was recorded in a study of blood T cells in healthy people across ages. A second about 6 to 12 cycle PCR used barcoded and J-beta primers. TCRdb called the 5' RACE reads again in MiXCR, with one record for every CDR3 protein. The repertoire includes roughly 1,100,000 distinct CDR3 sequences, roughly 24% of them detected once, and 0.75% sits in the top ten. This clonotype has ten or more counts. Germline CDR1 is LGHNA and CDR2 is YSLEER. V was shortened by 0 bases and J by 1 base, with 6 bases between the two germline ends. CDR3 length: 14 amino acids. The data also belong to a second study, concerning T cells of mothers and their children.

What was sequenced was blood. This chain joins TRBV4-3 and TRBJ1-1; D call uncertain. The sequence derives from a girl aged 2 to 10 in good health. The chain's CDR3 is CASSQDRGNTEAFF. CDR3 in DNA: TGCGCCAGCAGCCAAGATCGGGGGAACACTGAAGCTTTCTTT.